The 17 T cell receptor beta chains below were found in one sample sequenced in a study of T cell responses to AZD1222 COVID-19 vaccine. Profiled with immunoSEQ multiplex PCR; TCRdb holds only in-frame clones, not every one. The table lists around 120,000 clones, roughly 89% of them singletons. The sequencing used peripheral blood, collected 28 days after the second AZD1222 dose. Receptors originate from an adult who received the AZD1222 COVID-19 vaccine.

The V gene is TRBV4-3, the J gene TRBJ1-2; 7 bases agree with TRBD1. Germline trimming cut 0 bases from V and 8 bases from J; bases unmatched to any gene: 18. Germline values: CDR1 LGHNA, CDR2 YSLEER. This CDR3 is built from 18 residues. DNA for the CDR3: TGCGCCAGCAGCCAAGATAGGAGAAGGGGCAGGGGGAGTTCAGGCTACACCTTC. Its translation: CASSQDRRRGRGSSGYTF.

The V and J genes are TRBV6-5 and TRBJ1-2, with a tentative D call TRBD1 (6 bases). Germline CDR1 reads MNHEY; CDR2 reads SVGAGI. This CDR3 comprises 14 residues. Trimming took 0 bases from V and 2 from J, leaving 7 bases between them. CDR3 loop: CASSYSQGNYGYTF. CDR3 nucleotide sequence: TGTGCCAGCAGTTACTCGCAGGGGAACTATGGCTACACCTTC.

The J gene is TRBJ2-1, the V gene TRBV9; D call uncertain. The CDR3 is 15 residues long. V shed 5 bases and J shed 6 bases, with 18 bases lying between them. Germline V lookup: CDR1 SGDLS, CDR2 YYNGEE. The CDR3, as DNA: TGTGCCAGCAGGAACCGGAGACTTCTACCCAATGAGCAGTTCTTC. Its protein product is CASRNRRLLPNEQFF. The complete variable domain, with remaining parts taken from reference TRBV9 and TRBJ2-1, reads DSGVTQTPKHLITATGQRVTLRCSPRSGDLSVYWYQQSLDQGLQFLIQYYNGEERAKGNILERFSAQQFPDLHSELNLSSLELGDSALYFCASRNRRLLPNEQFFGPGTRLTVL.

V is TRBV28 and J is TRBJ2-1, with D tentatively TRBD2 (5 bases). Germline V gene data show CDR1 as MDHEN and CDR2 as SYDVKM. CDR3 length equals 15 residues. Trimming took 8 bases from V and 0 from J, leaving 14 bases between them. CDR3 sequence (DNA): TGTGCCAGCGCCGAATCCGGGATCTCCTACAATGAGCAGTTCTTC. Encoded protein: CASAESGISYNEQFF.

The genes are TRBV6-2 or TRBV6-3 and TRBJ1-2; maybe TRBD1 (5 bases). Trimming removed 4 bases from V and 7 bases from J, with 10 bases in between. The CDR3 totals 12 residues. Germline values: CDR1 MNHEY, CDR2 SVGEGT. The CDR3 spells CASSSRVGGYTF. The CDR3 DNA is TGTGCCAGCAGTTCCAGGGTCGGTGGCTACACCTTC.

J is TRBJ1-2 and V is TRBV7-2; 8 bases line up with TRBD1. Looked up from germline, CDR1 is SGHTA and CDR2 is FQGNSA. V shed 6 bases, J shed 7 bases, and the junction held 7 bases outside the gene matches. The CDR3 covers 13 residues. The CDR3 DNA reads as TGTGCCAGCAGTTCGGACAGGGTTAGTGGCTACACCTTC. This encodes CASSSDRVSGYTF.

The rearrangement uses TRBV20-1 and TRBJ1-2; weak D call: TRBD1 (5 bases). Germline loops: CDR1 DFQATT, CDR2 SNEGSKA (reference sequence). There are 11 residues in the CDR3. CDR3 bases: TGCAGCGCAGGGAGCCCTTATGGCTACACCTTC. Translation: CSAGSPYGYTF.

The chain carries TRBV7-2 and TRBJ2-3, with D perhaps being TRBD1 or TRBD2 (8 bases each). The germline V and J ends were trimmed by 1 base and 5 bases, with 13 bases remaining between them. This CDR3 spans 15 amino acids. Germline assignment: CDR1 SGHTA and CDR2 FQGNSA. CDR3 coding DNA: TGTGCCAGCAGCTTAGTAGCGGGACAGGAAGATACGCAGTATTTT. This codes for CASSLVAGQEDTQYF.

The rearrangement joins TRBV19 to TRBJ1-4, with TRBD1 matching 7 bases. After removal of 5 bases from V and 8 bases from J, the junction contained 11 bases not matched to a gene. The CDR3 covers 15 residues. CDR1 is LNHDA, CDR2 SQIVND, per germline (reference sequence). CDR3 sequence (DNA): TGTGCCAGTAGTGCCTTGACAGGGCGATCGGAAAAACTGTTTTTT. It translates to CASSALTGRSEKLFF.

The chain is built from TRBV2 and TRBJ1-1; tentative D call: TRBD1 (5 bases). V lost 4 bases to trimming and J lost 3 bases, with 12 bases between them. CDR1 SNHLY and CDR2 FYNNEI come from the germline V gene. The CDR3 spans 14 residues. CDR3 in DNA: TGTGCCAGCAGTGGATTTCAGGGACACACTGAAGCTTTCTTT. It codes for CASSGFQGHTEAFF.

This clone has only a few counts. This chain links TRBV7-3 with TRBJ2-2; 7 bases agree with TRBD2. The germline gives CDR1 SGHTA, CDR2 FQGTGA. The J segment lost 4 bases and the V segment lost 2 bases, leaving 4 bases of the junction unmatched. The length of the CDR3 is 15 residues. Here the CDR3 reads CASSLAGDSTGELFF. The CDR3 region has the DNA TGTGCCAGCAGCTTAGCGGGGGATAGCACCGGGGAGCTGTTTTTT. The variable domain in full, completed from reference TRBV7-3 and TRBJ2-2, reads GAGVSQTPSNKVTEKGKYVELRCDPISGHTALYWYRQSLGQGPEFLIYFQGTGAADDSGLPNDRFFAVRPEGSVSTLKIQRTERGDSAVYLCASSLAGDSTGELFFGEGSRLTVL.

The CDR3 is CAWATGQLFGYTF. The CDR3 DNA follows: TGTGCCTGGGCGACGGGACAGCTATTTGGCTACACCTTC. This chain connects TRBV30 to TRBJ1-2; 7 bases are shared with TRBD1. The germline CDR1 and CDR2 sequences are GTSNPN and SVGIG (reference sequence). With 5 bases clipped from V and 7 bases from J, the junction kept 10 bases outside the gene matches. The CDR3 spans 13 residues.

The chain's CDR3 is CASSPMTTYTEAFF. CDR3 coding DNA: TGTGCCAGCAGCCCAATGACGACTTACACTGAAGCTTTCTTT. The chain combines TRBV9 with TRBJ1-1, with D unresolved. The length of the CDR3 is 14 residues. Trimming removed 4 bases at V and 3 bases at J, with 13 bases between. Germline V gene sequence: CDR1 SGDLS, CDR2 YYNGEE.

The chain is built from TRBV7-6 and TRBJ2-1; no clear D. Trimming removed 3 bases at V and 2 bases at J, with 14 bases between. The CDR3 spans 16 residues. Germline assignment: CDR1 SGHVS and CDR2 FNYEAQ. CDR3 sequence: CASSFTGTTPYNEQFF. CDR3 DNA: TGTGCCAGCAGCTTTACTGGTACTACACCCTACAATGAGCAGTTCTTC.

This clone was recorded once. The chain recombines TRBV18 with TRBJ2-2; 9 bases match TRBD1. V trimming: 1 base; J trimming: 5 bases; junction bases outside the gene matches: 5. CDR3 size: 16 residues. From germline, CDR1 is KGHSH and CDR2 LQKENI. DNA for the CDR3: TGTGCCAGCTCACCACTGGGACAGGGATATACCGGGGAGCTGTTTTTT. This translates into CASSPLGQGYTGELFF.

The gene calls are TRBV15 and TRBJ1-4, with a weak D call TRBD1 (6 bases). The V end was cut by 2 bases, the J end by 2 bases, with 9 bases between. The CDR3 contains 15 residues. Germline V gene data show CDR1 as LNHNV and CDR2 as YYDKDF (reference sequence). This CDR3 reads CATSRWGATNEKLFF. As DNA, the CDR3 is TGTGCCACCAGCAGATGGGGGGCGACTAATGAAAAACTGTTTTTT.

The chain employs TRBV6-5 and TRBJ1-1; 7 bases are shared with TRBD1. Germline loops: CDR1 MNHEY, CDR2 SVGAGI. The length of the CDR3 is 15 residues. V trimming: 0 bases; J trimming: 4 bases; junction bases outside the gene matches: 5. This CDR3 reads CASSYSRQGGTEAFF. CDR3 DNA: TGTGCCAGCAGTTACTCGAGACAGGGAGGCACTGAAGCTTTCTTT.